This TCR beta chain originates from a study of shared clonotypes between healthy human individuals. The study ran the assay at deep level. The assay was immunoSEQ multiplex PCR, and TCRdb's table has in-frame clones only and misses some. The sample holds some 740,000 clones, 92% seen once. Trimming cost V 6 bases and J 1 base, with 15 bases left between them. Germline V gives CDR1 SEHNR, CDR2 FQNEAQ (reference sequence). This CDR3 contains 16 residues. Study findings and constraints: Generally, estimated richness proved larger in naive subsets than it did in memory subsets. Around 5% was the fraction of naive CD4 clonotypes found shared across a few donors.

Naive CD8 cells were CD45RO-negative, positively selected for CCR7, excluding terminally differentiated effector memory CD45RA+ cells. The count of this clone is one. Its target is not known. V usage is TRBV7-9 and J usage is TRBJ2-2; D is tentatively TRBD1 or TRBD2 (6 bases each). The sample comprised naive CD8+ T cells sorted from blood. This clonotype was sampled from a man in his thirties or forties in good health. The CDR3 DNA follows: TGTGCCAGCAGTCCGGAGGGGGAAGGGAACACCGGGGAGCTGTTTTTT. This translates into CASSPEGEGNTGELFF.